These 32 T cell receptor beta chains originate from one sample sequenced in a study of regulatory T cells in long-lasting Graves disease. Time point defined: newly diagnosed GD, antithyroid drugs for less than 3 months. Researchers made the TCR library from RNA that was extracted from PBMCs. For TCR beta, libraries came from iRepertoire HTBI primers and Arm-PCR of CDR3 regions. TCRdb itself ran the multiplex PCR reads through MiXCR, one entry per CDR3 protein. Here the sample spans a few hundred thousand distinct CDR3 sequences, 10% to 15% being singletons. These data were also reused for a study on T cells in Graves' hyperthyroidism and ophthalmopathy.

Sequencing used peripheral blood mononuclear cells (PBMCs), obtained at new diagnosis, from a patient treated with antithyroid drugs. Every receptor here comes from a young woman with Graves disease.

This clonotype appeared a single time. The chain has TRBV19 and TRBJ2-5; TRBD2 is a possible D gene (5 bases). The V gene's germline CDR1 is LNHDA and CDR2 SQIVND (reference sequence). Trimming took 0 bases from V and 3 from J, leaving 14 bases between them. This CDR3 region has 16 residues. CDR3 sequence (DNA): TGTGCCAGTAGTATAGATTCGCCCCGGGGTGAAGAGACCCAGTACTTC. It encodes CASSIDSPRGEETQYF. The full variable domain, rest sourced from reference TRBV19 and TRBJ2-5, is DGGITQSPKYLFRKEGQNVTLSCEQNLNHDAMYWYRQDPGQGLRLIYYSQIVNDFQKGDIAEGYSVSREKKESFPLTVTSAQKNPTAFYLCASSIDSPRGEETQYFGPGTRLLVL.

In its sample, this clonotype was seen many times. The genes are TRBV5-1 and TRBJ2-7, with 7 nucleotides matching TRBD1. The J segment lost 0 bases and the V segment lost 0 bases, leaving 3 bases of the junction unmatched. The CDR3 runs to 15 residues. From germline, CDR1 is SGHRS and CDR2 YFSETQ. The CDR3 sequence is CASSLGQGISYEQYF. The CDR3, as DNA: TGCGCCAGCAGCTTGGGACAGGGAATCTCCTACGAGCAGTACTTC.

Worth noting for this clonotype: This may arise from a read error, as a much more abundant clone is one base away. This chain links TRBV18 with TRBJ1-1; D may be TRBD1 (5 bases). CDR1 and CDR2 (germline): KGHSH, LQKENI. This CDR3 is built from 13 residues. CDR3 DNA: TGTGCCAGCTCCCCCATCAGGGAGGGTGAAGCTTCCTTT. Translation gives CASSPIREGEASF.

This clonotype was recorded at least ten times. This chain joins TRBV28 and TRBJ2-5; the D gene could be TRBD1 or TRBD2 (5 bases each). Deletions cut 6 bases from V and 5 bases from J, with 22 bases between. The CDR3 is 16 amino acids. Germline V gene sequence: CDR1 MDHEN, CDR2 SYDVKM. In DNA form, the CDR3 reads TGTGCCAGCAGCATGGGGGTTTCAGTGGGATGGGAGACCCAGTACTTC. Its protein product is CASSMGVSVGWETQYF.

This clonotype appeared many times. The CDR3 sequence is CASSPQVGPYSNQPQHF. The CDR3 DNA reads as TGTGCCAGCTCACCACAGGTTGGGCCTTATAGCAATCAGCCCCAGCATTTT. The genes are TRBV18 and TRBJ1-5; D remains ambiguous. The germline V gene encodes CDR1 KGHSH and CDR2 LQKENI. The CDR3 totals 17 residues. V lost 1 base and J 0 bases, leaving 13 bases between the germline ends.

This clonotype has only a few counts. The CDR3 reads CASRVHNLYGYTF. DNA for the CDR3: TGTGCCAGCAGAGTCCATAATCTCTATGGCTACACCTTC. The rearrangement joins TRBV6-2 or TRBV6-3 to TRBJ1-2; the D is unclear. Germline V gene data show CDR1 as MNHEY and CDR2 as SVGEGT. With 6 bases removed from V and 4 bases from J, the gap between germline ends came to 12 bases. This CDR3 region has 13 residues.

This clonotype was counted at least ten times. The rearrangement joins TRBV12-3 or TRBV12-4 to TRBJ1-5; 7 bases agree with TRBD1. CDR3 size: 14 residues. V shed 6 bases and J 4 bases; nucleotides not matched to a gene: 6. The CDR3 nucleotides read TGTGCCAGCAGGCTAAACAGGGGAAATCAGCCCCAGCATTTT. It specifies CASRLNRGNQPQHF.

This clonotype has a count of ten or more. The chain couples TRBV10-3 to TRBJ2-2; 8 nucleotides align to TRBD2. The CDR3 contains 14 residues. In germline, CDR1 is ENHRY, CDR2 SYGVKD. Losses at the gene ends were 5 bases for V and 1 base for J; bases not matched to a gene: 0. CDR3 sequence reads: CAISRGGNTGELFF. The CDR3 nucleotides read TGTGCCATCAGTCGGGGGGGGAACACCGGGGAGCTGTTTTTT.

There are many counts of this clonotype. This chain links TRBV4-3 with TRBJ2-3; TRBD2 matches at 7 bases. The CDR3 runs to 17 residues. Per germline, CDR1 LGHNA and CDR2 YSLEER. V trimming: 0 bases; J trimming: 1 base; junction bases outside the gene matches: 7. CDR3 in DNA: TGCGCCAGCAGCCAAGATGGCCTCGGACTAGGCACAGATACGCAGTATTTT. Encoded protein: CASSQDGLGLGTDTQYF.

This clonotype appeared many times. The chain combines TRBV7-8 with TRBJ2-5; 9 bases are shared with TRBD2. The CDR3 has 17 amino acids. The germline CDR1 and CDR2 sequences are SGHVS and FQNEAQ. V lost 2 bases, J lost 5 bases, and 12 bases stayed unmatched. DNA of the CDR3: TGTGCCAGCAGCTTATTAGCGAGCGGGGGGTTGTGGGAGACCCAGTACTTC. As protein: CASSLLASGGLWETQYF.

The gene calls are TRBV6-1 and TRBJ2-1; 9 bases are a match to TRBD2. This CDR3 has 14 residues. J gave up 2 bases and V 7 bases, and 3 bases lay outside the gene matches. CDR1 and CDR2 (germline): MNHNS, SASEGT. The CDR3 reads CASTSGTAYNEQFF. The CDR3 DNA reads TGTGCCAGCACTAGCGGGACAGCCTACAATGAGCAGTTCTTC.

In this sample, this clonotype turned up a few times. The chain employs TRBV6-1 and TRBJ1-2; D not certain. The V end lost 2 bases, the J end lost 0 bases, and 10 bases lay between the germline ends. Germline loops: CDR1 MNHNS, CDR2 SASEGT. The CDR3 is 15 amino acids. CDR3 region: CASSELRTANYGYTF. In DNA form, the CDR3 reads TGTGCCAGCAGTGAATTGAGAACAGCTAACTATGGCTACACCTTC.

About this clonotype itself: A much larger clonotype is one base distant, so this may be a read error. The chain couples TRBV3-1 to TRBJ2-1, with 7 bases that match TRBD1. From germline, CDR1 is LGHDT and CDR2 YNNKEL (reference sequence). This CDR3 is built from 14 residues. The CDR3 reads CASSYQGVGETRYF. The CDR3 DNA is TGTGCCAGCAGCTATCAGGGGGTTGGGGAGACCCGGTACTTC.

The table lists this clonotype with a few counts. CDR3 coding DNA: TGTGCCAGCAGTTCAGCTGATAGCCTAGCCAAAAACATTCAGTACTTC. It specifies CASSSADSLAKNIQYF. The chain couples TRBV28 to TRBJ2-4; D is ambiguous. Germline assignment: CDR1 MDHEN and CDR2 SYDVKM. The CDR3 contains 16 residues. The ends were cut back, 4 bases at V and 0 bases at J, with 13 bases in the middle. The full variable domain, rest sourced from reference TRBV28 and TRBJ2-4, is DVKVTQSSRYLVKRTGEKVFLECVQDMDHENMFWYRQDPGLGLRLIYFSYDVKMKEKGDIPEGYSVSREKKERFSLILESASTNQTSMYLCASSSADSLAKNIQYFGAGTRLSVL.

The V and J genes are TRBV20-1 and TRBJ2-1; 7 nucleotides line up with TRBD2. Per germline, CDR1 DFQATT and CDR2 SNEGSKA (reference sequence). V dropped 4 bases and J dropped 0; count of bases not matched to a gene: 6. The CDR3 covers 15 residues. The CDR3 nucleotides read TGCAGTGCTACCGGGAGGCAGAGCTCCTACAATGAGCAGTTCTTC. Its protein is CSATGRQSSYNEQFF.

This clonotype was recorded at least ten times. This sequence joins TRBV18 and TRBJ2-7; D is uncertain. In germline, CDR1 is KGHSH, CDR2 LQKENI. Trimming stripped 6 bases from V and 2 bases from J, with 11 bases between. This CDR3 has 13 residues. The CDR3 coding sequence is TGTGCCAGCTCTCTAGGGCTAGCCTACGAGCAGTACGTC. Translation: CASSLGLAYEQYV.

The chain has TRBV5-1 and TRBJ2-4; a possible D gene is TRBD1 (5 bases). The V and J ends lost 6 bases and 9 bases respectively, with 25 bases between them. CDR3 length: 16 amino acids. CDR1 and CDR2 (germline): SGHRS, YFSETQ. CDR3 DNA: TGCGCCAGCACCCTTATAGTCCTAAACAGGAACGGCATTCAGTACTTC. Its protein is CASTLIVLNRNGIQYF.

This clonotype was recorded at least ten times. This sequence joins TRBV6-1 and TRBJ2-5; D may be TRBD1 (5 bases). Trimming shortened V by 7 bases and J by 5 bases, and 14 bases separated the two germline ends. This CDR3 spans 13 amino acids. The germline CDR1 and CDR2 sequences are MNHNS and SASEGT. The CDR3 is CASNLDRWETQYF. The DNA of the CDR3 is TGTGCCAGCAACCTAGACAGATGGGAGACCCAGTACTTC.

This clonotype was seen a handful of times. The CDR3 bases are TGTGCCAGCAGACCTGGGAGGGGTGAAGCTTTCTTT. Amino acids: CASRPGRGEAFF. The chain joins TRBV5-4 to TRBJ1-1, with D tentatively TRBD1 (5 bases). The V and J ends lost 5 bases and 7 bases respectively, with 12 bases between them. The CDR3 covers 12 residues. In germline, CDR1 is SGHNT, CDR2 YYREEE (reference sequence).

The chain couples TRBV5-4 to TRBJ1-1; D call uncertain. V was trimmed by 3 bases and J by 3 bases, leaving 18 bases between them. CDR3 length: 16 residues. Germline-derived CDR1 and CDR2 are SGHNT and YYREEE (reference sequence). The CDR3 loop reads CASSSGRPPGDTEAFF. The CDR3, as DNA: TGTGCCAGCAGCTCCGGGAGGCCACCGGGAGACACTGAAGCTTTCTTT.

This clonotype came up many times. The J gene is TRBJ1-1, the V gene TRBV5-1, with a tentative D call TRBD1 (6 bases). Trimming cost V 0 bases and J 0 bases, with 12 bases left between them. CDR3 length: 16 residues. The germline V gene has CDR1 SGHRS and CDR2 YFSETQ. The CDR3 sequence: CASSLETGTMNTEAFF. For the CDR3, the DNA is TGCGCCAGCAGCTTGGAAACAGGGACGATGAACACTGAAGCTTTCTTT. The full variable domain, rest sourced from reference TRBV5-1 and TRBJ1-1, is KAGVTQTPRYLIKTRGQQVTLSCSPISGHRSVSWYQQTPGQGLQFLFEYFSETQRNKGNFPGRFSGRQFSNSRSEMNVSTLELGDSALYLCASSLETGTMNTEAFFGQGTRLTVV.

This clonotype was counted at least ten times. This chain links TRBV6-5 with TRBJ1-2; D is unresolved. This CDR3 has 15 amino acids. The V gene's germline CDR1 is MNHEY and CDR2 SVGAGI. V was shortened by 0 bases and J by 3 bases, with 11 bases between the two germline ends. In DNA, the CDR3 is TGTGCCAGCAGTTACTCCGGTTTTCCCCACTATGGCTACACCTTC. It yields the protein CASSYSGFPHYGYTF.

This clonotype occurred many times. This chain joins TRBV30 and TRBJ2-1; TRBD1 agrees at 8 bases. Germline V gives CDR1 GTSNPN, CDR2 SVGIG (reference sequence). The CDR3 covers 16 residues. The trim removed 3 bases at V and 0 bases at J, leaving 7 bases unmatched. The CDR3 is CAWREQGDGSYNEQFF. CDR3 DNA sequence: TGTGCCTGGAGGGAACAGGGGGATGGCTCCTACAATGAGCAGTTCTTC. Supplemented by reference TRBV30 and TRBJ2-1, the full variable domain reads SQTIHQWPATLVQPVGSPLSLECTVEGTSNPNLYWYRQAAGRGLQLLFYSVGIGQISSEVPQNLSASRPQDRQFILSSKKLLLSDSGFYLCAWREQGDGSYNEQFFGPGTRLTVL.

CDR3 coding DNA: TGTGCCAGCAGCTTGAATGGGGACGGAGCCTACAATGAGCAGTTCTTC. Translating it yields CASSLNGDGAYNEQFF. The chain links TRBV5-5 to TRBJ2-1; D may match TRBD1 or TRBD2 (5 bases each). CDR1 SGHKS and CDR2 YYEKEE come from the germline V gene (reference sequence). Between the trimmed V and J ends, which lost 1 base and 2 bases, there was a span of 13 bases. CDR3 size: 16 residues.

This clonotype was picked up many times. The V gene is TRBV20-1, the J gene TRBJ2-5; TRBD1 matches at 7 bases. The V segment lost 5 bases and the J segment 0 bases; nucleotides outside the gene matches: 3. The germline gives CDR1 DFQATT, CDR2 SNEGSKA (reference sequence). There are 13 residues in the CDR3. The CDR3 DNA reads as TGCAGTGCTGCGGACAGGCACCAAGAGACCCAGTACTTC. Its translation is CSAADRHQETQYF.

Many counts were recorded for this clonotype. The chain carries TRBV7-3 and TRBJ2-5, with TRBD2 identical over 9 bases. V was pared by 5 bases and J by 5 bases, with 9 bases of the junction left unmatched. Germline CDR1 and CDR2: SGHTA and FQGTGA. The length of the CDR3 is 15 residues. The CDR3, as DNA: TGTGCCAGCAGCCCCGGGACTAGCTTGAGGGAGACCCAGTACTTC. It translates to CASSPGTSLRETQYF.

This clonotype has ten or more counts. The chain combines TRBV5-1 with TRBJ1-1; 12 bases fit TRBD1. Per the germline V gene, CDR1 is SGHRS and CDR2 is YFSETQ. This CDR3 is built from 17 residues. Trimming took 3 bases from V and 0 from J; bases not matched to a gene: 6. CDR3 nucleotide sequence: TGCGCCAGCAGCTCCGGGACAGGGGGCTGGATGAACACTGAAGCTTTCTTT. Its translation is CASSSGTGGWMNTEAFF.

The V gene is TRBV6-1, the J gene TRBJ2-1; a possible D gene is TRBD1 (6 bases). V lost 6 bases to trimming and J lost 0 bases, with 9 bases between them. The CDR3 is 14 residues long. Germline V gene sequence: CDR1 MNHNS, CDR2 SASEGT. CDR3 in amino acids: CASRPQGSYNEQFF. The CDR3 bases are TGTGCCAGCAGACCACAGGGCTCCTACAATGAGCAGTTCTTC.

This clonotype was recorded many times. The CDR3 region has the DNA TGTGCCAGCAGTTTCACCGGGACAGGGAACGGCTACACCTTC. Its translation: CASSFTGTGNGYTF. The chain is built from TRBV12-3 or TRBV12-4 and TRBJ1-2; 9 bases line up with TRBD1. Trimming took 3 bases from V and 8 from J; bases not matched to a gene: 7. This CDR3 has 14 residues.

The chain has TRBV20-1 and TRBJ2-2, with no clear D. Germline CDR1 reads DFQATT; CDR2 reads SNEGSKA (reference sequence). With 6 bases removed from V and 0 bases from J, the gap between germline ends came to 8 bases. This CDR3 is 13 amino acids long. CDR3 DNA sequence: TGCAGTGCCCTTACACCGAACACCGGGGAGCTGTTTTTT. Residues: CSALTPNTGELFF.

The table lists this clonotype with many counts. The V gene is TRBV15, the J gene TRBJ2-1, with 8 bases lining up with TRBD2. Germline V gives CDR1 LNHNV, CDR2 YYDKDF (reference sequence). The V segment lost 0 bases and the J segment 2 bases; nucleotides outside the gene matches: 3. The CDR3 consists of 16 residues. As DNA, the CDR3 is TGTGCCACCAGCAGAGATCGGGGGGGGACCTACAATGAGCAGTTCTTC. It yields the protein CATSRDRGGTYNEQFF. The full variable domain, rest sourced from reference TRBV15 and TRBJ2-1, is DAMVIQNPRYQVTQFGKPVTLSCSQTLNHNVMYWYQQKSSQAPKLLFHYYDKDFNNEADTPDNFQSRRPNTSFCFLDIRSPGLGDTAMYLCATSRDRGGTYNEQFFGPGTRLTVL.

This clonotype was detected a few times. The CDR3 DNA follows: TGCAGTGGCACAGAGCGGGGGGCCCTAGATACGCAGTATTTT. Amino acid sequence: CSGTERGALDTQYF. V gene TRBV20-1 combines with J gene TRBJ2-3; TRBD2 agrees at 9 bases. The V gene's germline CDR1 is DFQATT and CDR2 SNEGSKA (reference sequence). V was clipped by 7 bases and J by 5 bases; unmatched bases: 10. The CDR3 loop spans 14 amino acids.